The rows below give T cell receptor beta chains drawn from one sample of a study of blood T cell dynamics during melanoma immunotherapy. Sequencing used immunoSEQ multiplex PCR; TCRdb keeps in-frame clones, though not all of them. The sample shows about 14,000 clones, 70% to 90% of them seen only once. This specimen was blood, taken from a patient treated with checkpoint blockade. These TCRs come from a human donor with melanoma. The CDR3 runs from the conserved cysteine through the conserved F or W. Each record gives: D gene, clone size, J gene, V gene, CDR3 protein, CDR3 DNA. D genes are given only for firm matches. Some rows mark clone size as missing; the rest say once, few, many or name a class of expanded clone.

NA | NA | TRBJ1-1 | TRBV29-1 | CSVDGGETEAFF | TGCAGCGTTGATGGGGGGGAGACTGAAGCTTTCTTT
TRBD1 | NA | TRBJ1-1 | TRBV2 | CASSRDRGRSLGTEAFF | TGTGCCAGCAGTCGAGACAGGGGGCGAAGTCTCGGCACTGAAGCTTTCTTT
TRBD1 | NA | TRBJ2-2 | TRBV2 | CASSLGTANTGELFF | TGTGCCAGCAGTCTCGGGACAGCTAACACCGGGGAGCTGTTTTTT
NA | NA | TRBJ1-1 | TRBV6-5 | CASSYSMGDTEAFF | TGTGCCAGCAGTTACTCGATGGGAGACACTGAAGCTTTCTTT
NA | once | TRBJ1-2 | TRBV4-1 | CASSQDPRNYGYTF | TGCGCCAGCAGCCAAGATCCCAGGAACTATGGCTACACCTTC
NA | NA | TRBJ2-3 | TRBV5-5 | CASSLSTSSSYADTQYF | TGTGCCAGCAGCTTGTCAACTAGCTCATCCTACGCAGATACGCAGTATTTT
NA | NA | TRBJ2-5 | TRBV10-2 | CASSEFREGTQYF | TGCGCCAGCAGTGAGTTCAGGGAAGGGACCCAGTACTTC
NA | NA | TRBJ1-1 | TRBV5-1 | CASSLGTGTYTEAFF | TGCGCCAGCAGCTTGGGAACGGGCACCTACACTGAAGCTTTCTTT
TRBD2 | few | TRBJ2-2 | TRBV6-1 | CASTSGGGAGELFF | TGTGCCAGCACAAGCGGGGGTGGGGCCGGGGAGCTGTTTTTT
NA | few | TRBJ2-2 | TRBV29-1 | CSVEGGTGELFF | TGCAGCGTTGAAGGTGGTACCGGGGAGCTGTTTTTT
TRBD1 | few | TRBJ1-5 | TRBV6-6 | CASSYNTGQGNQPQHF | TGTGCCAGCAGTTACAATACGGGACAGGGCAATCAGCCCCAGCATTTT
NA | NA | TRBJ1-3 | TRBV6-5 | CASRGTGNTIYF | TGTGCCAGCAGGGGTACTGGAAACACCATATATTTT
TRBD2 | NA | TRBJ2-3 | TRBV7-2 | CASSLDGLAGPRTQYF | TGTGCCAGCAGCTTAGATGGACTAGCGGGGCCAAGGACGCAGTATTTT
TRBD2 | NA | TRBJ2-3 | TRBV7-2 | CASSFVGGTPTDTQYF | TGTGCCAGCAGCTTTGTGGGGGGGACCCCCACAGATACGCAGTATTTT
TRBD1 | NA | TRBJ1-1 | TRBV2 | CASSVQGANEAFF | TGTGCCAGCAGTGTACAGGGGGCGAATGAAGCTTTCTTT
NA | NA | TRBJ1-4 | TRBV21-1 | CASSPRDPSEEKLFF | TGTGCCAGCAGCCCCCGGGACCCCTCGGAGGAAAAACTGTTTTTT
NA | once | TRBJ1-1 | TRBV9 | CASSPRTEGAEAFF | TGTGCCAGCAGCCCCCGGACGGAAGGCGCTGAAGCTTTCTTT
TRBD1 | NA | TRBJ1-2 | TRBV5-4 | CASSLDRGRGYTF | TGTGCCAGCAGCCTGGACAGGGGTCGTGGCTACACCTTC
TRBD2 | NA | TRBJ2-2 | TRBV7-8 | CASSSWGLAGYTGELFF | TGTGCCAGCAGCTCCTGGGGGCTAGCGGGGTACACCGGGGAGCTGTTTTTT
TRBD1 | NA | TRBJ1-5 | TRBV4-2 | CASSQGVQGNQPQHF | TGTGCCAGCAGCCAAGGAGTACAGGGGAATCAGCCCCAGCATTTT
NA | once | TRBJ2-3 | TRBV9 | CASSATGTDTDTQYF | TGTGCCAGCAGCGCTACCGGGACTGACACAGATACGCAGTATTTT
NA | NA | TRBJ1-4 | TRBV5-8 | CASSFYQTEKLFF | TGTGCCAGCAGCTTTTACCAGACTGAAAAACTGTTTTTT
NA | NA | TRBJ1-2 | TRBV29-1 | CSVGDSYGYTF | TGCAGCGTCGGAGACAGCTATGGCTACACCTTC
NA | once | TRBJ1-6 | TRBV11-2 | CASSFLAPGIYNSPLHF | TGTGCCAGCAGCTTTTTGGCCCCGGGAATTTATAATTCACCCCTCCACTTT
NA | NA | TRBJ2-1 | TRBV12-5 | CASGLGTGFDEQFF | TGTGCTAGTGGTTTGGGGACTGGCTTCGATGAGCAGTTCTTC
NA | NA | TRBJ1-5 | TRBV6-1 | CASSEFDNQPQHF | TGTGCCAGCAGTGAATTTGACAATCAGCCCCAGCATTTT
NA | NA | TRBJ2-7 | TRBV5-1 | CASSLERGINEQYF | TGCGCCAGCAGCTTGGAGAGGGGTATCAACGAGCAGTACTTC
NA | NA | TRBJ2-5 | TRBV2 | CASSEGAGAQETQYF | TGTGCCAGCAGTGAGGGGGCGGGGGCCCAAGAGACCCAGTACTTC
TRBD1 | NA | TRBJ2-2 | TRBV7-2 | CASSLATGGSGELFF | TGTGCCAGCAGCTTAGCGACAGGGGGCAGCGGGGAGCTGTTTTTT
NA | NA | TRBJ2-2 | TRBV11-2 | CASSLSNTGELFF | TGTGCCAGCAGCTTGTCAAACACCGGGGAGCTGTTTTTT
NA | NA | TRBJ2-2 | TRBV9 | CASSVGSGGPSNTGELFF | TGTGCCAGCAGCGTAGGGTCAGGGGGGCCCTCGAACACCGGGGAGCTGTTTTTT
NA | NA | TRBJ1-6 | TRBV5-6 | CASSSSRAYYNSPLHF | TGTGCCAGCAGCTCTTCCAGGGCTTACTATAATTCACCCCTCCACTTT
NA | NA | TRBJ1-1 | TRBV4-1 | CASSQVSGDNTEAFF | TGCGCCAGCAGCCAAGTGTCTGGGGACAACACTGAAGCTTTCTTT
NA | NA | TRBJ1-1 | TRBV2 | CASRVDLTEAFF | TGTGCCAGCAGAGTCGACCTCACTGAAGCTTTCTTT
TRBD1 | few | TRBJ1-6 | TRBV6-5 | CASRPTGGAKTAHF | TGTGCCAGCAGACCGACAGGGGGCGCAAAAACGGCCCACTTT
NA | NA | TRBJ1-1 | TRBV7-9 | CASSRDLSNTEAFF | TGTGCCAGCAGCCGGGACTTATCGAACACTGAAGCTTTCTTT
TRBD1 | NA | TRBJ2-3 | TRBV7-9 | CASSLVGRGLTDTQYF | TGTGCCAGCAGCTTAGTAGGCAGGGGGCTCACAGATACGCAGTATTTT
NA | NA | TRBJ2-5 | TRBV14 | CASSPNPAGTQYF | TGTGCCAGCAGTCCGAACCCGGCCGGGACCCAGTACTTC
NA | NA | TRBJ1-2 | TRBV6-1 | CAGTGTAGGYTF | TGTGCCGGAACCGGGACGGCGGGGGGCTACACCTTC
NA | NA | TRBJ1-1 | TRBV19 | CASSSQGLFPEAFF | TGTGCCAGTAGTTCCCAGGGTCTGTTCCCTGAAGCTTTCTTT
NA | NA | TRBJ1-3 | TRBV11-2 | CASSLDWDHTIYF | TGTGCCAGCAGCTTAGATTGGGATCACACCATATATTTT
NA | NA | TRBJ1-5 | TRBV27 | CASRGQHF | TGTGCCAGTCGGGGCCAGCATTTT
TRBD1 | NA | TRBJ1-1 | TRBV19 | CASSTGQGRTEAFF | TGTGCCAGTAGTACAGGACAGGGGCGCACTGAAGCTTTCTTT
TRBD2 | NA | TRBJ2-3 | TRBV5-4 | CASSLRSGGAVDTQYF | TGTGCCAGCAGCCTTAGAAGCGGGGGGGCCGTTGATACGCAGTATTTT
TRBD1 | NA | TRBJ2-7 | TRBV10-3 | CAISGGQGRSYEQYF | TGTGCCATCAGTGGGGGACAGGGGAGGTCCTACGAGCAGTACTTC
NA | NA | TRBJ1-1 | TRBV18 | CASSPPSREAAFF | TGTGCCAGCTCACCACCTTCCAGGGAGGCGGCTTTCTTT
NA | once | TRBJ2-1 | TRBV7-2 | CASSPSPGTGYNEQFF | TGTGCCAGCAGCCCGAGCCCAGGGACGGGTTACAATGAGCAGTTCTTC
NA | NA | TRBJ2-5 | TRBV10-1 | CASSELGRAAETQYF | TGCGCCAGCAGTGAACTTGGGCGCGCGGCAGAGACCCAGTACTTC